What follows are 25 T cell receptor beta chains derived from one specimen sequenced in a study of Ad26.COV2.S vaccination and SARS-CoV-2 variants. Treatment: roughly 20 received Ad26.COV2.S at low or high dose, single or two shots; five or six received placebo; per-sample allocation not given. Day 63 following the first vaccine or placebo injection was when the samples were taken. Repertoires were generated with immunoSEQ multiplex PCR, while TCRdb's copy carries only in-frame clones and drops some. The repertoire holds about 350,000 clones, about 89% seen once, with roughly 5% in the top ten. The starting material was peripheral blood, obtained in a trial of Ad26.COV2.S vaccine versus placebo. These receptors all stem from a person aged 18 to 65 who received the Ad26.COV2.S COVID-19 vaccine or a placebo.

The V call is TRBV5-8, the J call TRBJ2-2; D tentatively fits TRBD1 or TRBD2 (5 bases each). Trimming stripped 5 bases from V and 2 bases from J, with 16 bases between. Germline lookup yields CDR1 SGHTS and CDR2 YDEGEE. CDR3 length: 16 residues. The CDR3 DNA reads TGTGCCAGCAGGGAGGTCGGGACCTTAAACACCGGGGAGCTGTTTTTT. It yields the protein CASREVGTLNTGELFF. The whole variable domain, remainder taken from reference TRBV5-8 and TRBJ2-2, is EAGVTQSPTHLIKTRGQQATLRCSPISGHTSVYWYQQALGLGLQFLLWYDEGEERNRGNFPPRFSGRQFPNYSSELNVNALELEDSALYLCASREVGTLNTGELFFGEGSRLTVL.

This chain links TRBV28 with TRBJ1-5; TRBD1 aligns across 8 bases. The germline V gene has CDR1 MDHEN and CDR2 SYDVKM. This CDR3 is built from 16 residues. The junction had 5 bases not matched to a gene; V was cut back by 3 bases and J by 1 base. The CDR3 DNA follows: TGTGCCAGCAGTTTCGCGGGACAGGCGAGCAATCAGCCCCAGCATTTT. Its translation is CASSFAGQASNQPQHF.

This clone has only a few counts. In nucleotides, the CDR3 is TGTGCCAGCAGCTTGCAGGTTGGAAACACCATATATTTT. Translating it yields CASSLQVGNTIYF. The gene calls are TRBV7-8 and TRBJ1-3, with no clear D. Germline-derived CDR1 and CDR2 are SGHVS and FQNEAQ. CDR3 length: 13 amino acids. Trimming took 3 bases from V and 3 from J, leaving 6 bases between them.

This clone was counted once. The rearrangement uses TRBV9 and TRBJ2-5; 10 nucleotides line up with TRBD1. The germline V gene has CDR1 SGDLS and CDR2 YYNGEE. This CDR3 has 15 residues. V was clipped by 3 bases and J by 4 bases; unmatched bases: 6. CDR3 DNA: TGTGCCAGCAGCGGCCGGGACAGGGGCGGAGAGACCCAGTACTTC. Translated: CASSGRDRGGETQYF.

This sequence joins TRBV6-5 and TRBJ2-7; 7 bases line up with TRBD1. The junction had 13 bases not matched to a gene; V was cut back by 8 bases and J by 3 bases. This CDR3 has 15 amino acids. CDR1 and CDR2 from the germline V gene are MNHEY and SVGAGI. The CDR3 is CASRLHRGGHYEQYF. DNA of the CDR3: TGTGCCAGCCGACTTCACAGGGGCGGTCACTACGAGCAGTACTTC.

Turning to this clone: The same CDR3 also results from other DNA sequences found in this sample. The CDR3 DNA reads TGTGCCAGCAGCTTAGCCGGTTCTGGAAACACCATATATTTT. It translates to CASSLAGSGNTIYF. The V gene is TRBV7-9, the J gene TRBJ1-3; D gene unclear. CDR3 length: 14 amino acids. The ends were cut back, 0 bases at V and 1 base at J, with 4 bases in the middle. Germline V gives CDR1 SEHNR, CDR2 FQNEAQ (reference sequence).

CDR3 nucleotide sequence: TGTGCCAGCAGGCCCCACCTACTAGCGGACTCCTACAATGAGCAGTTCTTC. It yields the protein CASRPHLLADSYNEQFF. V is TRBV2 and J is TRBJ2-1; 8 bases line up with TRBD2. Trimming took 6 bases from V and 0 from J; bases not matched to a gene: 10. The CDR3 runs 17 residues. CDR1 and CDR2 from the germline V gene are SNHLY and FYNNEI.

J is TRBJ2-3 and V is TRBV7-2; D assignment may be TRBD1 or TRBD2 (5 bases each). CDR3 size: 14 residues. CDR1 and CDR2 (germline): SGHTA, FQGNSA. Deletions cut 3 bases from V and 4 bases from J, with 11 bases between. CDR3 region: CASSFRVRADTQYF. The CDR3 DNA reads TGTGCCAGCAGCTTCAGGGTGAGGGCAGATACGCAGTATTTT.

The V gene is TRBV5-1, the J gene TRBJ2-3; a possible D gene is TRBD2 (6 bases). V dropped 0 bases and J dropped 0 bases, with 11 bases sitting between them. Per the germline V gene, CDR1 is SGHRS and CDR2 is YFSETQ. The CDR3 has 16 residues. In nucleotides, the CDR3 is TGCGCCAGCAGCTTGGATCTAGCGTATAGCACAGATACGCAGTATTTT. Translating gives CASSLDLAYSTDTQYF.

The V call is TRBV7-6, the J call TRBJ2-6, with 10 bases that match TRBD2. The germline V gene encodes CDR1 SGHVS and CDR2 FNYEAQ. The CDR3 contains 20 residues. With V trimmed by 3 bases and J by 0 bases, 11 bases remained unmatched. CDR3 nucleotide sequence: TGTGCCAGCAGCTTTTACACGACTAGCGGGTCGGACTCTGGGGCCAACGTCCTGACTTTC. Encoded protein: CASSFYTTSGSDSGANVLTF.

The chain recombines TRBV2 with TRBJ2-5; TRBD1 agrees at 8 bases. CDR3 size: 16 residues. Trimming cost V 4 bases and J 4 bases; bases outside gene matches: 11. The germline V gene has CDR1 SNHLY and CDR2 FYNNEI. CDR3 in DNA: TGTGCCAGCAGTGTTTTGCAGGGGGCCGGTGGAGAGACCCAGTACTTC. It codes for CASSVLQGAGGETQYF.

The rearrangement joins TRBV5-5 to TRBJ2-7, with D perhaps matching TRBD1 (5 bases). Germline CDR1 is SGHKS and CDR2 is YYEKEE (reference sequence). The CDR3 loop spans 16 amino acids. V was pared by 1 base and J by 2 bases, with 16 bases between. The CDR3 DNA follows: TGTGCCAGCAGCTTGCGGCAGGGCCTCCCGCCCTACGAGCAGTACTTC. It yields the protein CASSLRQGLPPYEQYF. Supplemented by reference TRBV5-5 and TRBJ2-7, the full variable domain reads DAGVTQSPTHLIKTRGQQVTLRCSPISGHKSVSWYQQVLGQGPQFIFQYYEKEERGRGNFPDRFSARQFPNYSSELNVNALLLGDSALYLCASSLRQGLPPYEQYFGPGTRLTVT.

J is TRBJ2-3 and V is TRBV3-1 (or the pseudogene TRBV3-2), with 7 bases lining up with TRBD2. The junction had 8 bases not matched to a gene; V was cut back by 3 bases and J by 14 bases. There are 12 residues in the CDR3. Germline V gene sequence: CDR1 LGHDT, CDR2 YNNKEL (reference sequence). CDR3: CASSQPGTTPYF. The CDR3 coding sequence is TGTGCCAGCAGCCAGCCCGGGACTACCCCGTATTTT.

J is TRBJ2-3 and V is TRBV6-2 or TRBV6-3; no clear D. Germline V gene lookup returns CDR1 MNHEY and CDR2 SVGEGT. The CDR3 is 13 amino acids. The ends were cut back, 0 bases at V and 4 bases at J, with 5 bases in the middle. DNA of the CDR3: TGTGCCAGCAGTTACTCATGGGCAGATACGCAGTATTTT. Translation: CASSYSWADTQYF.

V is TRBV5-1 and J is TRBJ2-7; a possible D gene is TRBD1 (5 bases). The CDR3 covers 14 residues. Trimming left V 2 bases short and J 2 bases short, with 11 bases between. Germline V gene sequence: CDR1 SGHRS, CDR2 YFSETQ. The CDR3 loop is CASSLEKGTYEQYF. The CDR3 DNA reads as TGCGCCAGCAGCTTAGAAAAGGGGACCTACGAGCAGTACTTC.

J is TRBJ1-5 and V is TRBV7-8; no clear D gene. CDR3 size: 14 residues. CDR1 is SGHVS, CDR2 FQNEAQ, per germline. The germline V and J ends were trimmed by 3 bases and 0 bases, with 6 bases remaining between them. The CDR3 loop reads CASSLVSSNQPQHF. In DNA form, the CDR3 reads TGTGCCAGCAGCTTGGTCAGTAGCAATCAGCCCCAGCATTTT.

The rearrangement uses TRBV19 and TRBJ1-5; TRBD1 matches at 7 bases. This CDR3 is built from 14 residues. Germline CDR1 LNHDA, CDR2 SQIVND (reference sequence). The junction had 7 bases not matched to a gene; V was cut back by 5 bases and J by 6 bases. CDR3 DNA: TGTGCCAGTAGTGGAGGACAGGAGGTTCAGCCCCAGCATTTT. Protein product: CASSGGQEVQPQHF.

The CDR3 bases are TGTGCCAGCAGCTTAGCCTTACAAGAGACCCAGTACTTC. Residues: CASSLALQETQYF. The rearrangement joins TRBV7-3 to TRBJ2-5; D remains ambiguous. CDR3 size: 13 residues. Trimming took off 2 bases at V and 2 bases at J, with 6 bases between the two ends. Germline-derived CDR1 and CDR2 are SGHTA and FQGTGA. Looking up the rest from reference TRBV7-3 and TRBJ2-5 gives the full variable domain: GAGVSQTPSNKVTEKGKYVELRCDPISGHTALYWYRQSLGQGPEFLIYFQGTGAADDSGLPNDRFFAVRPEGSVSTLKIQRTERGDSAVYLCASSLALQETQYFGPGTRLLVL.

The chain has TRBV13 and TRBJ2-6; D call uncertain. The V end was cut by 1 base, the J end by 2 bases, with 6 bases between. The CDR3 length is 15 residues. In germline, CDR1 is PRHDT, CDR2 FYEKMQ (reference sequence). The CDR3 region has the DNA TGTGCCAGCAGCTTAGATGGGGCTGGGGCCAACGTCCTGACTTTC. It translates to CASSLDGAGANVLTF.

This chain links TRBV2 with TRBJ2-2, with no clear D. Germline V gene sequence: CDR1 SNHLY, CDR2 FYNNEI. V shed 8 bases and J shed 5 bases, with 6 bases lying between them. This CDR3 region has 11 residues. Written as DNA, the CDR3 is TGTGCCAGCCGTGGGACCGGGGAGCTGTTTTTT. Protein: CASRGTGELFF. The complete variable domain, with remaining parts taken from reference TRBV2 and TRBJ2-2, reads EPEVTQTPSHQVTQMGQEVILRCVPISNHLYFYWYRQILGQKVEFLVSFYNNEISEKSEIFDDQFSVERPDGSNFTLKIRSTKLEDSAMYFCASRGTGELFFGEGSRLTVL.

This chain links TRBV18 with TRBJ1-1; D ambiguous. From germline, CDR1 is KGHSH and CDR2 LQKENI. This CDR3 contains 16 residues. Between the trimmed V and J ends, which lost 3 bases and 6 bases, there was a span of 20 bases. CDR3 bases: TGTGCCAGCTCACCGCTTAGCGGGATTAACACTGCTGAAGCTTTCTTT. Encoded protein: CASSPLSGINTAEAFF.

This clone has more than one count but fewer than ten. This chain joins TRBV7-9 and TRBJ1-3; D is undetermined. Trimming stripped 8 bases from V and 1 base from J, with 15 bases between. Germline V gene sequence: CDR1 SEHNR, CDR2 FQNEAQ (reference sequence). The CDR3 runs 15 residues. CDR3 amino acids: CASSRRDFSGNTIYF. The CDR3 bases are TGTGCCAGCTCTCGGAGGGATTTTTCTGGAAACACCATATATTTT.

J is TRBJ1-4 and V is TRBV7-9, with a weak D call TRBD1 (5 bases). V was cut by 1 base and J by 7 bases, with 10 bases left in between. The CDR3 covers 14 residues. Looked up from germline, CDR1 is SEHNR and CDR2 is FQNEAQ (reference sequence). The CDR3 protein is CASSLDGGSEKLFF. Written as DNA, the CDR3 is TGTGCCAGCAGCTTAGACGGGGGGTCTGAAAAACTGTTTTTT.

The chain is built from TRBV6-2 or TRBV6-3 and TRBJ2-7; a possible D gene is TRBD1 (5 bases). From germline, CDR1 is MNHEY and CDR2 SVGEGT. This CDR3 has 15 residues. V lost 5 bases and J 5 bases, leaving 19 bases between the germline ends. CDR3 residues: CASSPFDSGIHEQYF. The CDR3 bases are TGTGCCAGCAGTCCCTTCGACAGTGGGATCCACGAGCAGTACTTC.

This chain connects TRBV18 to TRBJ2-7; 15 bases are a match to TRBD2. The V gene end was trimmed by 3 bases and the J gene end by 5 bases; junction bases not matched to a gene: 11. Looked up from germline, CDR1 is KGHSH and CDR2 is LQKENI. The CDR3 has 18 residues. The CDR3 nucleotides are TGTGCCAGCTCACCCGGGACTAGCGGGAGGTTTTTTTCCCACGAGCAGTACTTC. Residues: CASSPGTSGRFFSHEQYF. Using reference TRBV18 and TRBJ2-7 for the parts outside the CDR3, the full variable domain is NAGVMQNPRHLVRRRGQEARLRCSPMKGHSHVYWYRQLPEEGLKFMVYLQKENIIDESGMPKERFSAEFPKEGPSILRIQQVVRGDSAAYFCASSPGTSGRFFSHEQYFGPGTRLTVT.